The present entry profiles one TCR beta chain with its context. The data stem from a study of blood T cell repertoires in COVID-19. The overall study: PBMCs, B-cell-depleted T cells, or T cells provided the cDNA or gDNA that made up the material.

Per the germline V gene, CDR1 is DFQATT and CDR2 is SNEGSKA (reference sequence). The CDR3 is 11 residues long. Trimming shortened V by 6 bases and J by 16 bases, and 19 bases separated the two germline ends. Original analysis: Amplified reference gene primers provided the basis for estimating nucleated cell counts. The method was immunoSEQ multiplex PCR; TCRdb's version includes in-frame clones alone and lacks a portion of them. V, J and clone size are those of that table, while D and trimming were read from the DNA. This table has approximately 210,000 clones, approximately 82% appearing once. The TCR sequence derives from a woman aged 65 to 85 with active or convalescent COVID-19. The chain is built from TRBV20-1 and TRBJ2-1; a weak D match, TRBD1 (6 bases). The sequenced sample was peripheral blood. In nucleotides, the CDR3 is TGCAGTGCCAATTGGGGGCCAGTCCAATTCTTC. It encodes CSANWGPVQFF.